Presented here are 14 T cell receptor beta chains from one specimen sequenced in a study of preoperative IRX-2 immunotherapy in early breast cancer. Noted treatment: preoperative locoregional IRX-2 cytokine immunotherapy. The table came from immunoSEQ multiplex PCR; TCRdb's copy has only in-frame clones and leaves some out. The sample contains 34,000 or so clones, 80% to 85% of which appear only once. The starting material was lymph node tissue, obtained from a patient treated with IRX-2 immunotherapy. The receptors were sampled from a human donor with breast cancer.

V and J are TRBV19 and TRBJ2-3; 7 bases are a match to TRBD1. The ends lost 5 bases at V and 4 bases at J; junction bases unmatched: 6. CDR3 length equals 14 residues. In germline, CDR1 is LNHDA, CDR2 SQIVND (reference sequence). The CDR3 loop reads CASSSGQEPDTQYF. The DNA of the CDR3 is TGTGCCAGTAGTTCCGGACAGGAACCAGATACGCAGTATTTT.

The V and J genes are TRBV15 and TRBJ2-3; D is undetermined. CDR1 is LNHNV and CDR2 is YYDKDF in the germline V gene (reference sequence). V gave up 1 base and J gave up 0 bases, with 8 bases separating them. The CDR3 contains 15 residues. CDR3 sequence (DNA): TGTGCCACCAGCAGAGGCATTTCTAGCACAGATACGCAGTATTTT. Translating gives CATSRGISSTDTQYF.

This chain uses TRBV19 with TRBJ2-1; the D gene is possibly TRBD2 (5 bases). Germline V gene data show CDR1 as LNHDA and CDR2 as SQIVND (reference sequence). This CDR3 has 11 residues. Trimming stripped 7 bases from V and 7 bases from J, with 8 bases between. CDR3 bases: TGTGCCAGTACGCGCGGGAATGAGCAGTTCTTC. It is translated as CASTRGNEQFF.

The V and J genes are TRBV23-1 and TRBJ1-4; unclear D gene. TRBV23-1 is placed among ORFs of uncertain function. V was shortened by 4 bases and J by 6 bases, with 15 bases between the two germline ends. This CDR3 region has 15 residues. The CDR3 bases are TGCGCCAGCAGTCCCCCCGAGGGTGAGGATGAAAAACTGTTTTTT. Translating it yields CASSPPEGEDEKLFF.

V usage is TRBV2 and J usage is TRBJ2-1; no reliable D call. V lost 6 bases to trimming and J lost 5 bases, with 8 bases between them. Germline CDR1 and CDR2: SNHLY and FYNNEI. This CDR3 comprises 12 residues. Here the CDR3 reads CASSVVNNEQFF. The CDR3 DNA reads TGTGCCAGCAGCGTTGTCAACAATGAGCAGTTCTTC.

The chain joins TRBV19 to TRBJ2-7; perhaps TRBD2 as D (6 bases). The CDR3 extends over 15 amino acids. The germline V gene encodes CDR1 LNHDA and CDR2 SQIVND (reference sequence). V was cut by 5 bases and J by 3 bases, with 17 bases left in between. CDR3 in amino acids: CASSLRPGADYEQYF. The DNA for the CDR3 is TGTGCCAGTAGTCTACGACCGGGAGCGGACTACGAGCAGTACTTC.

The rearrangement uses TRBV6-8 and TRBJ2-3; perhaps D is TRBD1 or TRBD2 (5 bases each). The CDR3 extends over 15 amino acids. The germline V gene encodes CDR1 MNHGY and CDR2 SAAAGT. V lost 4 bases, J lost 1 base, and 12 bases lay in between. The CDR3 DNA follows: TGTGCCAGCAGTTCGGGACCGGGGCGCACAGATACGCAGTATTTT. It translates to CASSSGPGRTDTQYF.

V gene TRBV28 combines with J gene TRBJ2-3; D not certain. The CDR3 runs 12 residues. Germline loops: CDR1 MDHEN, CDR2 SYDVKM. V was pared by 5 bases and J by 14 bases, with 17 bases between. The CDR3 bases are TGTGCCAGCAGTAAAACGGGCTTCGGTCTGTATTTT. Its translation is CASSKTGFGLYF.

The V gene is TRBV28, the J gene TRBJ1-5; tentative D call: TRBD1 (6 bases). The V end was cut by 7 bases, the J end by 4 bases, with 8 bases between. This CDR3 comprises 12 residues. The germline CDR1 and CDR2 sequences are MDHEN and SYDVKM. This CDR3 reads CASKGGNQPQHF. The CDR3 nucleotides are TGTGCCAGCAAAGGGGGAAATCAGCCCCAGCATTTT.

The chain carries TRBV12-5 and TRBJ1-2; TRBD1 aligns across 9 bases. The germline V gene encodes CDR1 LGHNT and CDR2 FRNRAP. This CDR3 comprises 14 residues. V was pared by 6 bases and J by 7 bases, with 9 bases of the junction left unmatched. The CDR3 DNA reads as TGTGCTAGTGGCCCCGACCCGACAGGGGGTGGCTACACCTTC. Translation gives CASGPDPTGGGYTF.

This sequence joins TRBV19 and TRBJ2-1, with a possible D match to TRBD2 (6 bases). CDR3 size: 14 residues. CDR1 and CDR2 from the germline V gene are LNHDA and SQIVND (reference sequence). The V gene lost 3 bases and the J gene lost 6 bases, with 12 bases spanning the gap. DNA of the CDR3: TGTGCCAGTAGTATCCTGGGACTGCGCAATGAGCAGTTCTTC. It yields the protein CASSILGLRNEQFF.

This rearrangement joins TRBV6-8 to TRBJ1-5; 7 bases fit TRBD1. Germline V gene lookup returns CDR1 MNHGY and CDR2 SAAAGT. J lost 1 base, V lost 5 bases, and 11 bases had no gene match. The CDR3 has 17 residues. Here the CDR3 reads CASSDASGGRSNQPQHF. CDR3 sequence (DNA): TGTGCCAGCAGTGACGCCTCAGGGGGTAGGAGCAATCAGCCCCAGCATTTT.

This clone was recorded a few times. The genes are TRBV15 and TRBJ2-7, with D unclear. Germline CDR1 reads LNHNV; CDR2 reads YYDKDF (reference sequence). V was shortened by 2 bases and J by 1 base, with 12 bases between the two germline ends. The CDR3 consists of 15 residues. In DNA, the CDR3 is TGTGCCACCAGCAGACTCGCGAGTACTTCCTACGAGCAGTACTTC. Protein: CATSRLASTSYEQYF.

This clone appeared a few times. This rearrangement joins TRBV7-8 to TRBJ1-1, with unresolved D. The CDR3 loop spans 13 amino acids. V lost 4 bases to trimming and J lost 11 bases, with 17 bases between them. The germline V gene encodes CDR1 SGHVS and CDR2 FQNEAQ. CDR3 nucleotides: TGTGCCAGCAGCTCAGAGGCCAGAAGTCGGGCTTTCTTT. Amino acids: CASSSEARSRAFF.